Listed below are T cell receptor beta chains from one sample, sequenced in a study of T cells after yellow fever vaccination. TCRdb called the 5' RACE reads again in MiXCR, with one record for every CDR3 protein. The sample has 620,000 or so distinct CDR3 sequences, roughly a sixth seen once; the top ten hold 15% to 20%. This specimen consisted of PBMCs, obtained 5 to 6 days after the first yellow fever vaccination. The receptors were gathered from a man aged 18 to 29 who received the YFV17D yellow fever vaccine. CDR3s include the opening cysteine and the closing phenylalanine or tryptophan. Each record gives: V gene, J gene, D gene, clone size, CDR3 protein, CDR3 DNA. D genes are given only for firm matches. The size field is filled for only some rows; it gives once, few, many or a size class.

TRBV5-4	TRBJ1-6	NA	NA	CASSLNGGDSPLHF	TGTGCCAGCAGCTTGAACGGGGGGGATTCACCCCTCCACTTT
TRBV29-1	TRBJ2-3	NA	many	CSLTSTDTQYF	TGCAGCTTAACTAGCACAGATACGCAGTATTTT
TRBV12-3/TRBV12-4	TRBJ2-3	NA	many	CASSSSRGEADTQYF	TGTGCCAGCAGTTCTAGCAGGGGTGAGGCAGATACGCAGTATTTT
TRBV6-5	TRBJ1-1	NA	NA	CASSFSMRGGLNTEAFF	TGTGCCAGCAGTTTCTCTATGAGGGGAGGCCTGAACACTGAAGCTTTCTTT
TRBV10-3	TRBJ2-2	TRBD1	NA	CAISGQGSTGELFF	TGTGCCATCAGCGGACAGGGGAGCACCGGGGAGCTGTTTTTT
TRBV18	TRBJ1-4	NA	few	CASSPQEGYNEKLFF	TGTGCCAGCTCACCACAGGAGGGGTATAATGAAAAACTGTTTTTT
TRBV5-4	TRBJ1-2	TRBD1	few	CASRESQGAGGYTF	TGTGCCAGCAGAGAATCTCAGGGGGCGGGCGGCTACACCTTC
TRBV7-3	TRBJ2-1	NA	few	CASGPSGGAYNEQFF	TGTGCCAGCGGGCCCTCGGGCGGGGCCTACAATGAGCAGTTCTTC
TRBV7-9	TRBJ1-1	NA	NA	CASSSRAFF	TGTGCCAGCAGCTCCCGAGCTTTCTTT
TRBV6-5	TRBJ1-6	TRBD1	few	CASSYLRQGGNSPLHF	TGTGCCAGCAGTTACCTTCGACAGGGCGGGAATTCACCCCTCCACTTT
TRBV10-3	TRBJ2-3	NA	NA	CAIRDGGQKKDTQYF	TGTGCCATCCGGGACGGGGGCCAGAAGAAAGATACGCAGTATTTT
TRBV7-9	TRBJ2-1	TRBD2	many	CASSLEGLAGERFF	TGTGCCAGCAGCTTAGAAGGACTAGCGGGGGAAAGGTTCTTC
TRBV7-2	TRBJ1-6	NA	NA	CASSPGRINSPLHF	TGTGCCAGCAGCCCTGGACGGATTAATTCACCCCTCCACTTT
TRBV10-3	TRBJ2-7	TRBD1	few	CAIRDRGPSYEQYF	TGTGCCATCAGGGACAGGGGACCCTCCTACGAGCAGTACTTC
TRBV2	TRBJ2-2	NA	NA	CASSEWETVNTGELFF	TGTGCCAGCAGTGAGTGGGAGACAGTTAACACCGGGGAGCTGTTTTTT
TRBV19	TRBJ1-4	TRBD1	few	CATRTGGNEKLFF	TGTGCCACCCGGACAGGGGGTAATGAAAAACTGTTTTTT
TRBV7-9	TRBJ2-1	NA	NA	CASSLSRELDEQFF	TGTGCCAGCAGCTTATCCAGGGAATTAGATGAGCAGTTCTTC
TRBV7-2	TRBJ2-2	NA	NA	CASSLVGDGELFF	TGTGCCAGCAGTCTAGTAGGGGACGGGGAGCTGTTTTTT
TRBV5-1	TRBJ2-5	NA	few	CASRTGSETQYF	TGCGCCAGCCGAACTGGCTCGGAGACCCAGTACTTC
TRBV4-3	TRBJ1-2	TRBD1	NA	CASSQERGRRGGYTF	TGCGCCAGCAGCCAAGAGAGGGGGCGCCGAGGAGGCTACACCTTC
TRBV5-4	TRBJ2-2	NA	many	CASRPDPNTGELFF	TGTGCCAGCAGACCGGACCCGAACACCGGGGAGCTGTTTTTT
TRBV7-9	TRBJ1-5	NA	NA	CAIGQVGSPQHF	TGTGCCATAGGTCAGGTGGGCAGCCCCCAGCATTTT
TRBV28	TRBJ2-5	TRBD2	NA	CASSLSGGGTQYF	TGTGCCAGCAGTTTATCGGGGGGAGGGACCCAGTACTTC
TRBV3-1	TRBJ1-6	NA	NA	CASSRLGNSPLHF	TGTGCCAGCAGCCGGCTGGGTAATTCACCCCTCCACTTT
TRBV5-1	TRBJ2-4	TRBD2	few	CASSLKASGGFDIQYF	TGCGCCAGCAGCTTGAAGGCTAGCGGGGGGTTCGACATTCAGTACTTC
TRBV19	TRBJ1-5	NA	few	CASSMATGQPQHF	TGTGCCAGTAGTATGGCAACGGGTCAGCCCCAGCATTTT
TRBV18	TRBJ2-7	TRBD1	few	CASSRGTGDEQYF	TGTGCCAGCTCACGCGGCACAGGGGACGAGCAGTACTTC
TRBV6-1	TRBJ1-1	NA	NA	CASSPWRGKNTEAFF	TGTGCCAGCAGCCCCTGGAGGGGGAAAAACACTGAAGCTTTCTTT
TRBV20-1	TRBJ2-1	TRBD2	few	CSAPALAGGNNEQFF	TGCAGTGCGCCCGCTCTAGCGGGGGGGAACAATGAGCAGTTCTTC
TRBV12-3/TRBV12-4	TRBJ1-5	TRBD1	NA	CASSQQQGGAQPQHF	TGTGCCAGCAGCCAACAACAGGGGGGGGCTCAGCCCCAGCATTTT
TRBV2	TRBJ1-2	NA	few	CASGEDTASYGYTF	TGTGCCAGCGGAGAGGACACAGCCAGCTATGGCTACACCTTC
TRBV12-3/TRBV12-4	TRBJ1-5	NA	NA	CASSSGPLENQPQHF	TGTGCCAGCAGCTCGGGCCCATTAGAAAATCAGCCCCAGCATTTT
TRBV15	TRBJ2-1	TRBD2	NA	CATSRDLAGQFF	TGTGCCACCAGCAGAGATCTAGCGGGGCAGTTCTTC
TRBV6-1	TRBJ2-3	TRBD1	few	CASRPTGVRADTQYF	TGTGCCAGCAGACCTACAGGGGTTCGCGCAGATACGCAGTATTTT
TRBV12-3/TRBV12-4	TRBJ2-3	NA	many	CASSFAGSPDTQYF	TGTGCCAGCAGTTTCGCGGGGTCCCCAGATACGCAGTATTTT
TRBV5-8	TRBJ2-2	NA	few	CASSFRQSNTGELFF	TGTGCCAGCAGCTTCCGACAGTCGAACACCGGGGAGCTGTTTTTT
TRBV7-8	TRBJ2-3	NA	few	CASSLGILTASTDTQYF	TGTGCCAGCAGCTTAGGAATCCTGACTGCTAGCACAGATACGCAGTATTTT
TRBV15	TRBJ2-3	NA	once	CATSRRSFTDTQYF	TGTGCCACCAGCCGAAGGTCCTTCACAGATACGCAGTATTTT
TRBV10-1	TRBJ1-2	NA	NA	CASSESISSPGYTF	TGCGCCAGCAGTGAGTCGATCTCTTCTCCTGGCTACACCTTC
TRBV6-2/TRBV6-3	TRBJ1-5	NA	NA	CASSYSTRGNQPQHF	TGTGCCAGCAGTTACTCGACGCGGGGAAATCAGCCCCAGCATTTT
TRBV7-2	TRBJ2-1	NA	NA	CASSWAELDEQFF	TGTGCCAGCAGCTGGGCGGAGCTAGATGAGCAGTTCTTC
TRBV5-1	TRBJ2-7	TRBD1	many	CASSLQGNSYEQYF	TGCGCCAGCAGCTTACAGGGGAACTCGTACGAGCAGTACTTC
TRBV29-1	TRBJ2-3	NA	few	CSANRGASTDTQYF	TGCAGTGCTAACCGGGGGGCTAGCACAGATACGCAGTATTTT
TRBV5-4	TRBJ1-1	NA	few	CASSSVVRRNTEAFF	TGTGCCAGCAGCTCTGTAGTCAGGAGGAACACTGAAGCTTTCTTT
TRBV20-1	TRBJ2-1	TRBD1	NA	CSVITGDPYNEQFF	TGCAGTGTTATCACAGGGGACCCCTACAATGAGCAGTTCTTC
TRBV5-1	TRBJ2-1	NA	NA	CASSFFPDEYNEQFF	TGCGCCAGCAGCTTTTTCCCAGATGAATACAATGAGCAGTTCTTC
TRBV7-2	TRBJ2-3	TRBD2	many	CASSPTSGGAVDTQYF	TGTGCCAGCAGCCCTACAAGCGGGGGGGCCGTAGATACGCAGTATTTT
TRBV25-1	TRBJ2-3	NA	NA	CASSEWLGTSTDTQYF	TGTGCCAGCAGTGAATGGTTGGGAACTAGCACAGATACGCAGTATTTT
TRBV5-6	TRBJ1-3	NA	NA	CASSYTNFGNTIYF	TGTGCCAGCAGCTACACAAATTTTGGAAACACCATATATTTT
TRBV4-3	TRBJ2-1	NA	NA	CASSQEWRNEQFF	TGCGCCAGCAGCCAAGAGTGGCGCAATGAGCAGTTCTTC
TRBV7-2	TRBJ1-1	TRBD1	few	CASSAGTVVKAFF	TGTGCCAGCAGCGCCGGGACAGTTGTCAAAGCTTTCTTT
TRBV15	TRBJ1-5	NA	few	CATSVAFLSNQPQHF	TGTGCCACCAGCGTAGCCTTCCTTAGCAATCAGCCCCAGCATTTT
TRBV10-2	TRBJ2-5	TRBD1	NA	CASSDGTGDYF	TGCGCCAGCAGTGACGGTACAGGGGACTACTTC
TRBV7-2	TRBJ1-2	NA	NA	CASSAHRYGYTF	TGTGCCAGCAGCGCTCACCGTTATGGCTACACCTTC
TRBV20-1	TRBJ1-4	NA	NA	CSASAIHEKLFF	TGCAGTGCTAGCGCCATTCATGAAAAACTGTTTTTT